The 21 T cell receptor beta chains given below trace back to one sample, sequenced in a study of shared clonotypes between healthy human individuals. Using immunoSEQ multiplex PCR, the repertoire was profiled, and TCRdb retains in-frame clones only, with some absent. The top ten hold 0.36% of the sample, which has 2 million to 2.5 million clones, approximately 93% seen once. Source material: naive CD4+ T cells from PBMCs. Regarding subset: CD45RA+ positively selected. The receptor source for this set is a man between 18 and 35 years old in good health. Some clones in this sample may be carry-over from other donors' samples.

Here the CDR3 reads CASSDDPNQPQHF. The CDR3 bases are TGTGCCAGCAGTGACGATCCCAATCAGCCCCAGCATTTT. The V gene is TRBV6-1, the J gene TRBJ1-5; D remains unclear. CDR3 length: 13 amino acids. With 3 bases removed from V and 3 bases from J, the gap between germline ends came to 6 bases. Germline CDR1 reads MNHNS; CDR2 reads SASEGT.

Details on this clone: Other DNA sequences in the same sample also yield this CDR3. The chain is built from TRBV5-1 and TRBJ2-1; 7 positions agree with TRBD2. J lost 1 base, V lost 3 bases, and 4 bases had no gene match. This CDR3 contains 15 residues. Germline V CDR1 and CDR2: SGHRS, YFSETQ. CDR3 in DNA: TGCGCCAGCAGCTCCGCTAGCGGTTCCTACAATGAGCAGTTCTTC. It codes for CASSSASGSYNEQFF.

The V gene is TRBV14, the J gene TRBJ2-1; tentative D call: TRBD2 (6 bases). This CDR3 spans 17 amino acids. Germline V gene lookup returns CDR1 SGHDN and CDR2 FVKESK. Trimming removed 0 bases from V and 5 bases from J, with 17 bases in between. CDR3 nucleotide sequence: TGTGCCAGCAGCCAAGATCCCATTAGCGGCCCTCACAATGAGCAGTTCTTC. Its protein product is CASSQDPISGPHNEQFF.

The CDR3 protein is CAIREQGSDEQYF. The CDR3 nucleotides read TGTGCCATCAGGGAACAGGGGAGCGACGAGCAGTACTTC. The chain links TRBV10-3 to TRBJ2-7, with 7 bases aligning to TRBD1. The CDR3 totals 13 residues. Germline trimming cut 6 bases from V and 5 bases from J; bases unmatched to any gene: 7. CDR1 is ENHRY, CDR2 SYGVKD, per germline.

V gene TRBV15 combines with J gene TRBJ2-7; the D is unclear. Germline lookup yields CDR1 LNHNV and CDR2 YYDKDF (reference sequence). Trimming removed 0 bases at V and 3 bases at J, with 9 bases between. The CDR3 extends over 14 amino acids. The CDR3 nucleotides are TGTGCCACCAGCAGAGAGGCAGGCTACTACGAGCAGTACTTC. This translates into CATSREAGYYEQYF.

The rearrangement joins TRBV21-1 to TRBJ2-7; TRBD2 reflects the table's D call only, with no check against the DNA. TRBV21-1 represents a pseudogene. The CDR3 contains 16 residues. CDR3 region: CASSKGSRRVTYEQYF. CDR3 coding DNA: TGTGCCAGCAGCAAAGGCAGCCGGCGGGTGACCTACGAGCAGTACTTC.

This clone has a handful of counts. The chain is built from TRBV2 and TRBJ1-1; 7 positions match TRBD1. CDR3 length: 12 amino acids. Germline loops: CDR1 SNHLY, CDR2 FYNNEI. The V segment lost 8 bases and the J segment 3 bases; nucleotides outside the gene matches: 3. The DNA of the CDR3 is TGTGCCAGCCACAGGGGCGACACTGAAGCTTTCTTT. Translating it yields CASHRGDTEAFF.

For this clone: Distinct nucleotide sequences in the sample also encode this CDR3. The chain is built from TRBV6-5 and TRBJ2-7; 8 positions agree with TRBD1. Germline-derived CDR1 and CDR2 are MNHEY and SVGAGI. The CDR3 is 12 residues long. J was trimmed by 3 bases and V by 6 bases; bases with no gene match: 1. The DNA of the CDR3 is TGTGCCAGCAGAGGACAGGGCTACGAGCAGTACTTC. It specifies CASRGQGYEQYF.

This rearrangement joins TRBV27 to TRBJ1-5, with 7 bases matching TRBD1. The CDR3 loop spans 14 amino acids. V dropped 4 bases and J dropped 5; count of bases not matched to a gene: 5. The germline CDR1 and CDR2 sequences are MNHEY and SMNVEV (reference sequence). The CDR3 loop reads CASSSGQVYQPQHF. The CDR3 bases are TGTGCCAGCAGTTCAGGACAGGTTTATCAGCCCCAGCATTTT.

This clone was recorded only once. The rearrangement links TRBV5-1 to TRBJ2-7, with 7 bases that match TRBD1. Germline V gives CDR1 SGHRS, CDR2 YFSETQ. The V and J ends lost 4 bases and 0 bases, in that order; junction bases with no gene match: 4. The CDR3 has 14 amino acids. CDR3 coding DNA: TGCGCCAGCAGCCCACAGGGGTACTCCTACGAGCAGTACTTC. As protein: CASSPQGYSYEQYF. Full variable domain (outside the CDR3, taken from reference TRBV5-1 and TRBJ2-7): KAGVTQTPRYLIKTRGQQVTLSCSPISGHRSVSWYQQTPGQGLQFLFEYFSETQRNKGNFPGRFSGRQFSNSRSEMNVSTLELGDSALYLCASSPQGYSYEQYFGPGTRLTVT.

The V call is TRBV7-3, the J call TRBJ2-5; TRBD1 aligns across 8 bases. V gave up 5 bases and J gave up 9 bases; unmatched junction bases: 14. The CDR3 length is 15 residues. Looked up from germline, CDR1 is SGHTA and CDR2 is FQGTGA. The CDR3 loop reads CASSRPGQAQYSQYF. The CDR3 coding sequence is TGTGCCAGCAGCCGACCGGGACAGGCCCAGTATTCCCAGTACTTC.

V is TRBV12-5 and J is TRBJ2-2; D is unclear. Trimming cost V 6 bases and J 5 bases, with 7 bases left between them. The CDR3 is 12 amino acids. Germline assignment: CDR1 LGHNT and CDR2 FRNRAP. In nucleotides, the CDR3 is TGTGCTAGTGGCTCTACTACCGGGGAGCTGTTTTTT. This codes for CASGSTTGELFF. The complete variable domain, with remaining parts taken from reference TRBV12-5 and TRBJ2-2, reads DARVTQTPRHKVTEMGQEVTMRCQPILGHNTVFWYRQTMMQGLELLAYFRNRAPLDDSGMPKDRFSAEMPDATLATLKIQPSEPRDSAVYFCASGSTTGELFFGEGSRLTVL.

The chain is built from TRBV5-1 and TRBJ1-2; the match to TRBD1 covers 9 bases. The V gene end was trimmed by 5 bases and the J gene end by 4 bases; junction bases not matched to a gene: 6. Germline CDR1 reads SGHRS; CDR2 reads YFSETQ. The CDR3 totals 14 residues. Here the CDR3 DNA reads TGCGCCAGCAGTACGCGACAGGGGGGCTATGGCTACACCTTC. Protein product: CASSTRQGGYGYTF. The whole variable domain, remainder taken from reference TRBV5-1 and TRBJ1-2, is KAGVTQTPRYLIKTRGQQVTLSCSPISGHRSVSWYQQTPGQGLQFLFEYFSETQRNKGNFPGRFSGRQFSNSRSEMNVSTLELGDSALYLCASSTRQGGYGYTFGSGTRLTVV.

This clone has just one count. V is TRBV6-1 and J is TRBJ2-3; TRBD1 or TRBD2 may be the D gene (5 bases each). Deletions cut 4 bases from V and 1 base from J, with 15 bases between. The CDR3 has 16 amino acids. Per the germline V gene, CDR1 is MNHNS and CDR2 is SASEGT. Here the CDR3 reads CASSGRGRERTDTQYF. The DNA for the CDR3 is TGTGCCAGCAGTGGCCGGGGCCGAGAGCGCACAGATACGCAGTATTTT.

The chain links TRBV7-2 to TRBJ1-1; D is uncertain. The CDR3 spans 13 residues. Germline-derived CDR1 and CDR2 are SGHTA and FQGNSA. The ends were cut back, 1 base at V and 6 bases at J, with 9 bases in the middle. The CDR3: CASSLERGAEAFF. The CDR3 region has the DNA TGTGCCAGCAGCTTAGAACGGGGTGCTGAAGCTTTCTTT.

This clone was recorded only once. The chain carries TRBV18 and TRBJ2-7; the match to TRBD2 covers 7 bases. The V gene end was trimmed by 2 bases and the J gene end by 5 bases; junction bases not matched to a gene: 6. The CDR3 spans 14 residues. Germline-derived CDR1 and CDR2 are KGHSH and LQKENI. As DNA, the CDR3 is TGTGCCAGCTCACCAAAAAGCGGGACGGACGAGCAGTACTTC. It yields the protein CASSPKSGTDEQYF.

The V call is TRBV4-1, the J call TRBJ2-2; 7 nucleotides match TRBD2. The CDR3 has 18 amino acids. V dropped 3 bases and J dropped 4; count of bases not matched to a gene: 14. Germline CDR1 MGHRA, CDR2 YSYEKL. The CDR3 DNA is TGCGCCAGCAGCCACCCACGGGGAGGGAAGATCGGCACCGGGGAGCTGTTTTTT. This gives the protein CASSHPRGGKIGTGELFF.

This chain joins TRBV10-3 and TRBJ2-7, with unresolved D. V was trimmed by 7 bases and J by 2 bases, leaving 18 bases between them. Per the germline V gene, CDR1 is ENHRY and CDR2 is SYGVKD. CDR3 length: 15 amino acids. The CDR3, as DNA: TGTGCCATCACCTCGGGTTTGGTGGCGCCCTACGAGCAGTACTTC. As protein: CAITSGLVAPYEQYF.

Regarding this clone: Other nucleotide sequences from this sample produce the same CDR3. DNA for the CDR3: TGTGCCAGCAGCTTGGGAGGGATTAGCACAGATACGCAGTATTTT. It specifies CASSLGGISTDTQYF. The rearrangement uses TRBV5-4 and TRBJ2-3; D is possibly TRBD2 (5 bases). The CDR3 extends over 15 amino acids. CDR1 and CDR2 from the germline V gene are SGHNT and YYREEE (reference sequence). Trimming pared 0 bases from V and 0 bases from J, leaving 8 bases between.

Comment on this clone: The sample has other DNA sequences that encode this CDR3 too. This chain links TRBV18 with TRBJ1-1; TRBD1 is a possible D gene (6 bases). The ends were cut back, 1 base at V and 0 bases at J, with 12 bases in the middle. Germline V gene sequence: CDR1 KGHSH, CDR2 LQKENI. The CDR3 length is 16 residues. The CDR3, as DNA: TGTGCCAGCTCACCACAAAGAACAGGGTTGAACACTGAAGCTTTCTTT. It translates to CASSPQRTGLNTEAFF.

V is TRBV4-2 and J is TRBJ2-7, with 7 bases fitting TRBD2. CDR3 size: 16 residues. Germline V gives CDR1 LGHNA, CDR2 YNFKEQ. Germline trimming cut 0 bases from V and 3 bases from J; bases unmatched to any gene: 8. The CDR3 loop is CASSQDGGGEGYEQYF. The CDR3 bases are TGTGCCAGCAGCCAAGATGGGGGGGGAGAAGGCTACGAGCAGTACTTC.